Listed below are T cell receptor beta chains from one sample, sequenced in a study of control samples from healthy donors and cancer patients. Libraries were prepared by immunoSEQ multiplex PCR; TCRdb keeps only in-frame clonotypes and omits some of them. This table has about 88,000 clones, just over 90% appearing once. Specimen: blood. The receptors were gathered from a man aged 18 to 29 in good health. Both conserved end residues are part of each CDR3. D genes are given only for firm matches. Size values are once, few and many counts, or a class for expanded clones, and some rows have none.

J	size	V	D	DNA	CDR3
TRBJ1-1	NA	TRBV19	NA	TGTGCCAGTATGGTGGGGTGGGCGAACACTGAAGCTTTCTTT	CASMVGWANTEAFF
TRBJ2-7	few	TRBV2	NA	TGTGCCAGCAGTGGGGGGATCTACGAGCAGTACTTC	CASSGGIYEQYF
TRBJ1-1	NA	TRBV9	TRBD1	TGTGCCAGCAGCGTAGACGGACAGGGGAACACTGAAGCTTTCTTT	CASSVDGQGNTEAFF
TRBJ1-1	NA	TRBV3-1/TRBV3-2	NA	TGTGCCAGCAGCCAAGATTGGGGGGGGAACACTGAAGCTTTCTTT	CASSQDWGGNTEAFF
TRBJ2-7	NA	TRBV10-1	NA	TGCGCCAGCAGTGAGGGGGTAAGGGAGCAGTACTTC	CASSEGVREQYF
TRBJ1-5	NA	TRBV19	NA	TGTGCCAGTAGCCCGACATTGGGGAGCAATCAGCCCCAGCATTTT	CASSPTLGSNQPQHF
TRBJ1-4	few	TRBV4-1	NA	TGCGCCAGCAGCCAAGGAGGTCGTAGGAGGGGGGAAAAACTGTTTTTT	CASSQGGRRRGEKLFF
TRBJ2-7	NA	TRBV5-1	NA	TGCGCCAGCAGCCCGGGCTTTATTACTGAGAGCTGGACCTACGAGCAGTACTTC	CASSPGFITESWTYEQYF
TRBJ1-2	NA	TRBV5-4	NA	TGTGCCAGCATGGGGGGACACTACTATGGCTACACCTTC	CASMGGHYYGYTF
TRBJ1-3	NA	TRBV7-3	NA	TGTGCCAGCAGCTCCCTGGGGGGAAACACCATATATTTT	CASSSLGGNTIYF
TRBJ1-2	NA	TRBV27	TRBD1	TGTGCCAGCAGCCACCTTCTAGAGGACAGGGTATATGGCTACACCTTC	CASSHLLEDRVYGYTF
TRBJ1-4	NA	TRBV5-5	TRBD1	TGTGCCAGCAGCGCATCCCGACAGGGGAAGGAGGAAAAACTGTTTTTT	CASSASRQGKEEKLFF
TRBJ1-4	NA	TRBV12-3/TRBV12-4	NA	TGTGCCAGCAGGGGAGTAGAAAAACTGTTTTTT	CASRGVEKLFF
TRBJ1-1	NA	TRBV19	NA	TGTGCCAGTAGCCGAAATACGAACACTGAAGCTTTCTTT	CASSRNTNTEAFF
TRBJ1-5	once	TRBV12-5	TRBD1	TGTGCTAGTGGTTTGACTCTCCGGGACAGGGCCAATCAGCCCCAGCATTTT	CASGLTLRDRANQPQHF
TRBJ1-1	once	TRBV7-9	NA	TGTGCCAGCAGCTTAGGTCATGAAGCTTTCTTT	CASSLGHEAFF
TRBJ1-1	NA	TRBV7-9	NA	TGTGCCAGCAGGTACGACGGCACTGAAGCTTTCTTT	CASRYDGTEAFF
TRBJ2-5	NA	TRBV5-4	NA	TGTGCCAGCAGCTGGGGGGAGACCCAGTACTTC	CASSWGETQYF